The 13 T cell receptor beta chains below were found in one sample sequenced in a study of regulatory T cells in long-lasting Graves disease (dated by TCRdb to the early 2020s). This specimen's time point label, per the study, means: newly diagnosed GD, antithyroid drugs for less than 3 months. For both TCR sequencing and RNA sequencing, RNA was extracted from PBMCs using TRIzol. Preparation of the library involved multiplex PCR. Sequencing used an Illumina HiSeq 4000. iRepertoire HTBI primers and Arm-PCR amplification of CDR3 regions were used to construct TCR beta libraries. TCRdb cleaned the public reads at Q25 with fastp, built clones with MiXCR and kept in-frame beta chains. Rows are unified per CDR3 protein, each entry keeping the most common DNA and genes. Across this sample there are 400,000 to 550,000 distinct CDR3 sequences, with roughly 15% seen only once. The ten largest make up around 11% of the sample.

The data also belong to a second study, concerning T cells in Graves' hyperthyroidism and ophthalmopathy.

This specimen consisted of peripheral blood mononuclear cells (PBMCs), obtained at new diagnosis, from a patient treated with antithyroid drugs. All receptors come from a woman younger than 45 with Graves disease. Donor details come from another sample of the same person, matched by shared clones.

There are many counts of this clonotype. This sequence joins TRBV11-2 and TRBJ1-2, with a tentative D call TRBD1 (6 bases). Trimming removed 4 bases from V and 7 bases from J, with 10 bases in between. The length of the CDR3 is 12 residues. CDR1 and CDR2 (germline): SGHAT, FQNNGV. The CDR3, as DNA: TGTGCCAGCAGCTCGGGGGCAATTGGCTACACCTTC. This encodes CASSSGAIGYTF.

This clonotype occurred many times. The chain links TRBV10-3 to TRBJ2-1; D is unresolved. Germline V gene lookup returns CDR1 ENHRY and CDR2 SYGVKD. The CDR3 runs 13 residues. The V gene lost 3 bases and the J gene lost 9 bases, with 12 bases spanning the gap. CDR3 protein: CAISEGLVSEQFF. Here the CDR3 DNA reads TGTGCCATCAGTGAAGGTTTAGTTAGTGAGCAGTTCTTC.

This clonotype appeared a few times. The rearrangement joins TRBV7-9 to TRBJ2-2, with D perhaps matching TRBD1 or TRBD2 (5 bases each). The V end was cut by 5 bases, the J end by 8 bases, with 27 bases between. CDR1 and CDR2 from the germline V gene are SEHNR and FQNEAQ (reference sequence). This CDR3 region has 18 residues. The CDR3 region has the DNA TGTGCCAGCAGCGCATCGTGGACGGAATGGGGGAAACGAGGGGAGCTGTTTTTT. It is translated as CASSASWTEWGKRGELFF.

This clonotype was seen at least ten times. The chain is built from TRBV5-4 and TRBJ2-5, with 9 bases matching TRBD1. The CDR3 spans 15 residues. V lost 10 bases to trimming and J lost 2 bases; unmatched junction nucleotides: 12. From germline, CDR1 is SGHNT and CDR2 YYREEE (reference sequence). The CDR3 DNA is TGTGCCGGATCCGACAGGGACAGGGCGCAAGAGACCCAGTACTTC. Translated: CAGSDRDRAQETQYF.

This clonotype was observed many times. V usage is TRBV6-9 and J usage is TRBJ1-1; 11 nucleotides align to TRBD1. CDR1 is MNHGY, CDR2 SVAAGI, per germline. V gave up 3 bases and J gave up 1 base; unmatched junction bases: 13. This CDR3 is built from 19 residues. CDR3 sequence reads: CASSYLNSRTGGRNTEAFF. CDR3 in DNA: TGTGCCAGCAGTTACCTCAATAGTAGGACAGGGGGCAGGAACACTGAAGCTTTCTTT.

J is TRBJ1-2 and V is TRBV7-9; unclear D gene. The CDR3 loop spans 12 amino acids. Germline-derived CDR1 and CDR2 are SEHNR and FQNEAQ (reference sequence). Trimming cost V 4 bases and J 8 bases, with 11 bases left between them. The CDR3 loop is CASSSAGYGYTF. The CDR3 bases are TGTGCCAGCAGCTCGGCAGGATACGGCTACACCTTC.

Worth noting for this clonotype: This could be a read error, since a much larger clone is one nucleotide away. This chain's CDR3 is CATLDGHRSYNEQLF. The CDR3 bases are TGTGCCACGCTAGACGGACACCGCTCCTACAATGAGCAGCTCTTC. The chain carries TRBV6-1 and TRBJ2-5; maybe TRBD1 (5 bases). This CDR3 comprises 15 residues. Germline V gene data show CDR1 as MNHNS and CDR2 as SASEGT.

This clonotype came up many times. The chain employs TRBV7-2 and TRBJ2-7, with 9 bases identical to TRBD2. Trimming removed 5 bases from V and 6 bases from J; junction bases left unmatched: 11. The CDR3 runs to 15 residues. The V gene's germline CDR1 is SGHTA and CDR2 FQGNSA. Here the CDR3 DNA reads TGTGCCAGCAGCCGACCCGCGGGAGGGCCTCGCGAGCAGTACTTC. It codes for CASSRPAGGPREQYF.

As for this clonotype: One base away lies a much larger clone, so this may be a sequencing read error. This chain connects TRBV18 to TRBJ2-5, with D perhaps TRBD1 (5 bases). The CDR3 has 14 residues. Germline V gene sequence: CDR1 KGHSH, CDR2 LQKENI. The CDR3 region is CASSPLIGQETPYF. The CDR3, as DNA: TGTGCCAGCTCACCACTCATAGGACAAGAGACCCCGTACTTC. Using reference TRBV18 and TRBJ2-5 for the parts outside the CDR3, the full variable domain is NAGVMQNPRHLVRRRGQEARLRCSPMKGHSHVYWYRQLPEEGLKFMVYLQKENIIDESGMPKERFSAEFPKEGPSILRIQQVVRGDSAAYFCASSPLIGQETPYFGPGTRLLVL.

A few counts support this clonotype. The gene calls are TRBV19 and TRBJ2-1; D unresolved. The CDR3 totals 15 residues. Between the trimmed V and J ends, which lost 7 bases and 5 bases, there was a span of 18 bases. Germline assignment: CDR1 LNHDA and CDR2 SQIVND (reference sequence). CDR3 protein: CASTPPGHPDNEQFF. DNA of the CDR3: TGTGCCAGTACCCCCCCCGGGCATCCCGACAATGAGCAGTTCTTC.

Ten or more counts support this clonotype. The chain links TRBV11-2 to TRBJ1-2; D is perhaps TRBD1 (5 bases). This CDR3 comprises 13 residues. V was shortened by 4 bases and J by 0 bases, with 6 bases between the two germline ends. CDR1 SGHAT and CDR2 FQNNGV come from the germline V gene. The CDR3 DNA is TGTGCCAGCAGCTCGACAGCTAACTATGGCTACACCTTC. Its translation: CASSSTANYGYTF.

This rearrangement joins TRBV6-1 to TRBJ1-5; D is undetermined. Germline V gene sequence: CDR1 MNHNS, CDR2 SASEGT. V lost 6 bases to trimming and J lost 6 bases, with 18 bases between them. There are 15 residues in the CDR3. CDR3 in amino acids: CASSHLEGGSQPQHF. CDR3 nucleotides: TGTGCCAGCAGCCATTTGGAGGGAGGCAGTCAGCCCCAGCATTTT.

This clonotype came up many times. The genes are TRBV2 and TRBJ1-5; D perhaps matches TRBD1 (5 bases). CDR1 and CDR2 from the germline V gene are SNHLY and FYNNEI. The CDR3 totals 17 residues. V lost 8 bases to trimming and J lost 0 bases, with 20 bases between them. The CDR3 loop reads CASQEKGRGVSNQPQHF. CDR3 DNA: TGTGCCAGCCAAGAGAAGGGGCGCGGGGTTAGCAATCAGCCCCAGCATTTT.